What follows are 10 T cell receptor beta chains derived from one specimen sequenced in a study of blood T cell repertoires in COVID-19. This table comes from immunoSEQ multiplex PCR, and its TCRdb copy is limited to in-frame clones, with some not included. The sample holds around 6,300 clones, 75% to 90% seen once. Sequencing was carried out using peripheral blood. The receptors shown here come from a human donor with active COVID-19. The donor label of this sample is uncertain.

This chain joins TRBV5-1 and TRBJ2-5, with 9 bases that match TRBD2. The CDR3 length is 16 residues. Germline CDR1 SGHRS, CDR2 YFSETQ. V was clipped by 0 bases and J by 3 bases; unmatched bases: 6. The CDR3 loop is CASSLAVSSGKETQYF. As DNA, the CDR3 is TGCGCCAGCAGCTTGGCCGTGTCTAGCGGGAAAGAGACCCAGTACTTC.

This rearrangement joins TRBV28 to TRBJ2-7, with 10 positions matching TRBD2. Germline assignment: CDR1 MDHEN and CDR2 SYDVKM. The CDR3 loop spans 14 amino acids. After removal of 6 bases from V and 3 bases from J, the junction contained 5 bases not matched to a gene. The CDR3 loop is CASRRVAGGYEQYF. Written as DNA, the CDR3 is TGTGCCAGCAGAAGGGTAGCGGGGGGCTACGAGCAGTACTTC.

CDR3 in amino acids: CASSPAGGQGGYTF. In nucleotides, the CDR3 is TGTGCCAGCAGCCCGGCGGGAGGGCAGGGTGGCTACACCTTC. The V call is TRBV5-4, the J call TRBJ1-2; tentatively, D is TRBD1 (5 bases). CDR1 is SGHNT, CDR2 YYREEE, per germline (reference sequence). CDR3 size: 14 residues. V dropped 4 bases and J dropped 7 bases, with 17 bases sitting between them. The full variable domain, in which reference TRBV5-4 and TRBJ1-2 provide the parts outside the CDR3, is ETGVTQSPTHLIKTRGQQVTLRCSSQSGHNTVSWYQQALGQGPQFIFQYYREEENGRGNFPPRFSGLQFPNYSSELNVNALELDDSALYLCASSPAGGQGGYTFGSGTRLTVV.

The chain has TRBV5-4 and TRBJ2-2; the D gene is possibly TRBD2 (6 bases). The V and J ends lost 2 bases and 3 bases respectively, with 11 bases between them. Looked up from germline, CDR1 is SGHNT and CDR2 is YYREEE (reference sequence). The CDR3 is 15 residues long. CDR3 DNA sequence: TGTGCCAGCAGCTTCCCATGGGGGGACACCGGGGAGCTGTTTTTT. This encodes CASSFPWGDTGELFF.

V is TRBV5-4 and J is TRBJ2-1, with D tentatively TRBD2 (5 bases). CDR3 length: 13 amino acids. The germline gives CDR1 SGHNT, CDR2 YYREEE (reference sequence). Trimming took 4 bases from V and 8 from J, leaving 13 bases between them. The CDR3 reads CASSKTISHEQFF. The CDR3 nucleotides read TGTGCCAGCAGCAAGACTATCAGCCATGAGCAGTTCTTC.

The chain uses TRBV14 and TRBJ1-2, with 7 bases lining up with TRBD1. The ends lost 4 bases at V and 7 bases at J; junction bases unmatched: 6. This CDR3 spans 13 amino acids. Germline V gene data show CDR1 as SGHDN and CDR2 as FVKESK. This chain's CDR3 is CASSPVAGGGYTF. The CDR3 coding sequence is TGTGCCAGCAGCCCGGTTGCAGGGGGTGGCTACACCTTC.

This clone was detected only once. This chain connects TRBV9 to TRBJ2-3, with 9 bases aligning to TRBD2. V shed 0 bases and J 4 bases; nucleotides not matched to a gene: 9. CDR3 size: 17 residues. Germline V CDR1 and CDR2: SGDLS, YYNGEE. The CDR3 region is CASSVDGRGGHSDTQYF. The CDR3 DNA is TGTGCCAGCAGCGTAGATGGGCGGGGGGGCCACTCAGATACGCAGTATTTT.

This chain joins TRBV14 and TRBJ2-7; possible D gene TRBD1, 6 bases. Germline CDR1 reads SGHDN; CDR2 reads FVKESK. The CDR3 covers 15 residues. Trimming left V 0 bases short and J 7 bases short, with 16 bases between. CDR3 loop: CASSQEHRVHGEQYF. CDR3 bases: TGTGCCAGCAGCCAAGAACACAGGGTTCATGGGGAGCAGTACTTC.

This chain connects TRBV12-3 or TRBV12-4 to TRBJ1-1, with no clear D. The CDR3 totals 11 residues. Trimming stripped 4 bases from V and 10 bases from J, with 10 bases between. The chain's CDR3 is CASSSTLAAFF. CDR3 DNA: TGTGCCAGCAGTTCGACGTTAGCAGCTTTCTTT.

The gene calls are TRBV5-4 and TRBJ2-5; 7 nucleotides agree with TRBD1. CDR3 size: 17 residues. The V segment lost 3 bases and the J segment 8 bases; nucleotides outside the gene matches: 19. The V gene's germline CDR1 is SGHNT and CDR2 YYREEE (reference sequence). CDR3 residues: CASSSGGSTGVPATQYF. CDR3 in DNA: TGTGCCAGCAGCTCCGGTGGGTCCACAGGGGTTCCCGCAACCCAGTACTTC.